A selection of T cell receptor beta chains follows, all from one sample in a study of blood T cell repertoires in COVID-19. Sequencing used immunoSEQ multiplex PCR; TCRdb keeps in-frame clones, though not all of them. This table has roughly 79,000 clones, approximately 90% appearing once. Sample: peripheral blood. These receptors all come from a woman aged 45-60 years with acute or convalescent COVID-19. Both conserved end residues are part of each CDR3. Fields, in order: V gene, D gene, clone size, J gene, CDR3 length, CDR3 protein, CDR3 DNA. The D gene is left open where the match is weak. Some rows have no size entry. The others give once, few or many, or a class for an expanded clone.

TRBV29-1	TRBD1	once	TRBJ2-1	13	CSVGGANDNEQFF	TGCAGCGTAGGGGGCGCGAATGACAATGAGCAGTTCTTC
TRBV6-5	TRBD1	few	TRBJ2-1	13	CATRTGRYNEQFF	TGTGCCACCCGGACAGGCCGATACAATGAGCAGTTCTTC
TRBV6-1	NA	NA	TRBJ1-1	16	CASSGVWGGGSAEAFF	TGTGCCAGCAGTGGGGTTTGGGGAGGGGGGTCTGCTGAAGCTTTCTTT
TRBV15	NA	NA	TRBJ1-5	14	CATSGLTSNQPQHF	TGTGCCACCAGCGGGCTTACTAGCAATCAGCCCCAGCATTTT
TRBV29-1	NA	NA	TRBJ1-1	13	CSASPGQGTEAFF	TGCAGCGCGTCCCCCGGTCAGGGTACTGAAGCTTTCTTT
TRBV6-1	NA	NA	TRBJ1-1	17	CASSVPGDTGRRSEAFF	TGTGCCAGCAGTGTCCCCGGTGATACAGGGAGACGCTCTGAAGCTTTCTTT
TRBV30	TRBD1	once	TRBJ1-5	17	CAWDGDAGTAVGQPQHF	TGTGCCTGGGATGGAGACGCCGGGACAGCGGTCGGGCAGCCCCAGCATTTT
TRBV5-5	NA	once	TRBJ1-1	14	CASSSTNLNTEAFF	TGTGCCAGCAGCTCGACAAATCTGAACACTGAAGCTTTCTTT
TRBV28	TRBD2	NA	TRBJ2-7	15	CASSPLIAGGSEQYF	TGTGCCAGCAGCCCCCTCATAGCGGGAGGTTCCGAGCAGTACTTC
TRBV5-6	NA	NA	TRBJ2-5	15	CASSLGRQGSETQYF	TGTGCCAGCAGCTTGGGGCGGCAGGGTAGTGAGACCCAGTACTTC
TRBV27	TRBD1	NA	TRBJ2-7	13	CASRMTGVGEQYF	TGTGCCAGCAGGATGACAGGGGTGGGCGAGCAGTACTTC
TRBV7-2	NA	NA	TRBJ2-3	12	CASSFPGKKGYF	TGTGCCAGCAGCTTCCCCGGGAAAAAGGGGTATTTT